The sequence of this T cell receptor (beta chain) was determined in a study of STAT5B mutations in CD4+ large granular lymphocyte leukemia. CDR1 is SQVTM, CDR2 ANQGSEA, per germline. V lost 4 bases, J lost 6 bases, and 4 bases stayed unmatched. The CDR3 loop spans 13 amino acids. Libraries were prepared by immunoSEQ multiplex PCR; TCRdb keeps only in-frame clonotypes and omits some of them. The table has tens of thousands of clones, around 81% seen once; the top ten hold 4.4%. This clone has more than one count but fewer than ten. The sample comprised CD4+ T cells from blood buffy coats. This sequence was found in a human donor in good health. The chain carries TRBV29-1 and TRBJ1-5; TRBD1 matches at 9 bases. This CDR3 reads CSVGPGQGQPQHF. The CDR3 region has the DNA TGCAGCGTTGGCCCGGGACAGGGTCAGCCCCAGCATTTT.